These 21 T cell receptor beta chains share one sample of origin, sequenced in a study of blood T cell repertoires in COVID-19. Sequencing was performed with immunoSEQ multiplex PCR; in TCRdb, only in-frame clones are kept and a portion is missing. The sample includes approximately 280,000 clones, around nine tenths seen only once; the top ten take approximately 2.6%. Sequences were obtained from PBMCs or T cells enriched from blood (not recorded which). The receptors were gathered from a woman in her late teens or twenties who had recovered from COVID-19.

This CDR3 reads CASSRTWTSGTDTQYF. The CDR3 nucleotides read TGTGCCAGCAGCCGTACCTGGACTAGCGGCACAGATACGCAGTATTTT. The rearrangement links TRBV3-1 (or the pseudogene TRBV3-2) to TRBJ2-3; TRBD2 matches at 9 bases. The germline gives CDR1 LGHDT, CDR2 YNNKEL (reference sequence). V was clipped by 4 bases and J by 1 base; unmatched bases: 6. The CDR3 contains 16 residues.

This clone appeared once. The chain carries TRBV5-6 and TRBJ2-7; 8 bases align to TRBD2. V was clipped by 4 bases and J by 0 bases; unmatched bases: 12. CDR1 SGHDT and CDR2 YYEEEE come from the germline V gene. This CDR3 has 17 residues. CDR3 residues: CASSPRFAGGSSYEQYF. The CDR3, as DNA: TGTGCCAGCAGCCCACGATTTGCGGGGGGCTCCTCCTACGAGCAGTACTTC.

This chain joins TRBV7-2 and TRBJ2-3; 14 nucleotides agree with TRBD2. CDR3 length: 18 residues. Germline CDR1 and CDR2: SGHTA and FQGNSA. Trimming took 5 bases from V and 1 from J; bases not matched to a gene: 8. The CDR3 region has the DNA TGTGCCAGCAGCAGAACCGGGACTAGCGGGGGAGGCACAGATACGCAGTATTTT. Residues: CASSRTGTSGGGTDTQYF.

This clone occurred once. The CDR3 loop reads CAITDQGGLAGPNDRGSYNEQFF. CDR3 coding DNA: TGTGCCATCACTGACCAGGGGGGACTAGCGGGCCCGAATGACCGAGGCTCCTACAATGAGCAGTTCTTC. The rearrangement uses TRBV10-3 and TRBJ2-1; TRBD2 agrees at 12 bases. With 7 bases clipped from V and 0 bases from J, the junction kept 25 bases outside the gene matches. The germline gives CDR1 ENHRY, CDR2 SYGVKD. CDR3 length equals 23 residues.

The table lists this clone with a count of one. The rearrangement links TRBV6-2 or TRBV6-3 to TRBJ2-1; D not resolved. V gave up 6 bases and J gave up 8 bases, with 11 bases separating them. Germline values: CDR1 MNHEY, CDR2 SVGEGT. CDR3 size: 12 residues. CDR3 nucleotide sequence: TGTGCCAGCAGCCCCGGGTATGATGAGCAGTTCTTC. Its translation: CASSPGYDEQFF.

CDR3 sequence (DNA): TGTGCCAGCAGCACCGGGACAGGGACCTACGAGCAGTACTTC. It translates to CASSTGTGTYEQYF. The J gene is TRBJ2-7, the V gene TRBV7-2; 9 bases are shared with TRBD1. The CDR3 loop spans 14 amino acids. CDR1 SGHTA and CDR2 FQGNSA come from the germline V gene. After removal of 5 bases from V and 2 bases from J, the junction contained 4 bases not matched to a gene.

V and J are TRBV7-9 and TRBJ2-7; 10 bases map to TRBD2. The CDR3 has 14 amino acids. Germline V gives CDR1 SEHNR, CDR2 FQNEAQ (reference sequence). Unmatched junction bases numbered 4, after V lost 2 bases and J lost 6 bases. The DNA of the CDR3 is TGTGCCAGCAGCTTACCTCTAGCGGGAGTCGAGCAGTACTTC. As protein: CASSLPLAGVEQYF.

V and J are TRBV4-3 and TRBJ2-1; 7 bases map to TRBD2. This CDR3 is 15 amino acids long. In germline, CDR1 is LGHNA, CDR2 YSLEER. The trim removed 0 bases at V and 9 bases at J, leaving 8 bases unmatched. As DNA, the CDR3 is TGCGCCAGCAGCCAAGATTCGTTGGGAGGGGTTGAGCAGTTCTTC. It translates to CASSQDSLGGVEQFF.

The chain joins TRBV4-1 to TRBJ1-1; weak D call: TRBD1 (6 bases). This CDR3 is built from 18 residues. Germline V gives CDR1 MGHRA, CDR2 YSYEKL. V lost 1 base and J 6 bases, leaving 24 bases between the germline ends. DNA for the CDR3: TGCGCCAGCAGCCAAGGATACAGGGCAGAAGGTTCCTACTCTGAAGCTTTCTTT. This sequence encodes CASSQGYRAEGSYSEAFF.

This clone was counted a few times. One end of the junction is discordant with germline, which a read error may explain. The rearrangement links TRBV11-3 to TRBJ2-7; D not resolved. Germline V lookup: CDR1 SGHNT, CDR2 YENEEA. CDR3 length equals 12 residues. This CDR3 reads CASSLDPYGQYF. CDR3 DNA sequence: TGTGCCAGCAGCTTAGATCCCTACGGGCAGTACTTC.

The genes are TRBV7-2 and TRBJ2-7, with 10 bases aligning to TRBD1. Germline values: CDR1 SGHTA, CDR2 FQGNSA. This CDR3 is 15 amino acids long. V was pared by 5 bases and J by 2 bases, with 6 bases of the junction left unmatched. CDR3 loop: CASSPDRGSPYEQYF. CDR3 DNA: TGTGCCAGCAGCCCGGACAGGGGGAGTCCCTACGAGCAGTACTTC.

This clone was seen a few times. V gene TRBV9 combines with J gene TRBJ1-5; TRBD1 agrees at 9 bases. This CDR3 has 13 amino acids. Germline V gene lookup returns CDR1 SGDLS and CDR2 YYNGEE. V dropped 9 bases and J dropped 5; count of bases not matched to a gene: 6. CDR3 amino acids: CATGQGGYQPQHF. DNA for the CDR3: TGTGCCACGGGACAGGGAGGGTATCAGCCCCAGCATTTT.

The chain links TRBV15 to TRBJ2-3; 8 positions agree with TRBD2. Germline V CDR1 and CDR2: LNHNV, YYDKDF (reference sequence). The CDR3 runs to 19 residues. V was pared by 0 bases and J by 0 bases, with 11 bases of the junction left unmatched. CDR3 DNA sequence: TGTGCCACCAGCAGAGATCGAAGAGGAACTAGCGGTAGCACAGATACGCAGTATTTT. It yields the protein CATSRDRRGTSGSTDTQYF.

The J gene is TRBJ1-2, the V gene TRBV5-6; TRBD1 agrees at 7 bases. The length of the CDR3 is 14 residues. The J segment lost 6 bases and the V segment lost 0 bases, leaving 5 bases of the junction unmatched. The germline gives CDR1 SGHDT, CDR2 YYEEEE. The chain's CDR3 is CASSLANQGDGYTF. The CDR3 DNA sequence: TGTGCCAGCAGCTTGGCCAACCAGGGGGATGGCTACACCTTC.

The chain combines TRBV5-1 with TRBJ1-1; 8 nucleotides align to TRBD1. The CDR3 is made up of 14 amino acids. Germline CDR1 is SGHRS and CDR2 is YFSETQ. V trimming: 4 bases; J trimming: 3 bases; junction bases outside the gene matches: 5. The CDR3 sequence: CASSAGTGDTEAFF. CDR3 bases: TGCGCCAGCAGCGCAGGGACAGGTGACACTGAAGCTTTCTTT.

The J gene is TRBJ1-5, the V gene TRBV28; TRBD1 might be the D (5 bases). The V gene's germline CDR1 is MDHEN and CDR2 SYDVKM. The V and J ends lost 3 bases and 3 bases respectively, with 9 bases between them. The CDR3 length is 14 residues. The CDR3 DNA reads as TGTGCCAGCAGTTTCGGGGGTCTCAATCAGCCCCAGCATTTT. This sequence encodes CASSFGGLNQPQHF.

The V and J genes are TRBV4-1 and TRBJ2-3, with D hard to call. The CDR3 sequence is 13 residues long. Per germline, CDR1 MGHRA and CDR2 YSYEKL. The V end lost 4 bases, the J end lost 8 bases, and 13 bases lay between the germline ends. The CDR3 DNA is TGCGCCAGCAGCCCCGATACTTCTACTACGCAGTATTTT. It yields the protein CASSPDTSTTQYF.

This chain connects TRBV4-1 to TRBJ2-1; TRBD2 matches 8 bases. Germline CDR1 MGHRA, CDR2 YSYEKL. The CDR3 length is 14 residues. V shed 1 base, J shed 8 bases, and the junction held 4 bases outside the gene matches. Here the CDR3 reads CASSQGIGRDEQFF. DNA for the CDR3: TGCGCCAGCAGCCAAGGAATCGGGAGGGATGAGCAGTTCTTC.

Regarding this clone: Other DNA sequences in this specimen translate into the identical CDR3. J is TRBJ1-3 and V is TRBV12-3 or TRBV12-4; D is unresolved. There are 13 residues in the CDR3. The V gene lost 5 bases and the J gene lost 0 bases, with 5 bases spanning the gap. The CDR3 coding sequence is TGTGCCAGCAGTCTTTACTCTGGAAACACCATATATTTT. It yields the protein CASSLYSGNTIYF.

CDR3 protein: CATSREKLAGGPRSYNEQFF. CDR3 sequence (DNA): TGTGCCACCAGCAGGGAAAAACTAGCGGGAGGGCCGAGGTCCTACAATGAGCAGTTCTTC. This chain uses TRBV15 with TRBJ2-1; 13 positions match TRBD2. The CDR3 totals 20 residues. Germline assignment: CDR1 LNHNV and CDR2 YYDKDF (reference sequence). V was clipped by 3 bases and J by 1 base; unmatched bases: 12. Together with reference TRBV15 and TRBJ2-1, the CDR3 gives the full variable domain: DAMVIQNPRYQVTQFGKPVTLSCSQTLNHNVMYWYQQKSSQAPKLLFHYYDKDFNNEADTPDNFQSRRPNTSFCFLDIRSPGLGDTAMYLCATSREKLAGGPRSYNEQFFGPGTRLTVL.

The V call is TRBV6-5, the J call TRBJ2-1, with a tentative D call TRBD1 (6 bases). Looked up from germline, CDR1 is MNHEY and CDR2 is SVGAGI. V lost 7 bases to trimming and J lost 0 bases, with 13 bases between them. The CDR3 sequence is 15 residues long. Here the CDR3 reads CASIPGQSSYNEQFF. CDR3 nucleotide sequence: TGTGCCAGCATCCCCGGACAGAGCTCCTACAATGAGCAGTTCTTC.